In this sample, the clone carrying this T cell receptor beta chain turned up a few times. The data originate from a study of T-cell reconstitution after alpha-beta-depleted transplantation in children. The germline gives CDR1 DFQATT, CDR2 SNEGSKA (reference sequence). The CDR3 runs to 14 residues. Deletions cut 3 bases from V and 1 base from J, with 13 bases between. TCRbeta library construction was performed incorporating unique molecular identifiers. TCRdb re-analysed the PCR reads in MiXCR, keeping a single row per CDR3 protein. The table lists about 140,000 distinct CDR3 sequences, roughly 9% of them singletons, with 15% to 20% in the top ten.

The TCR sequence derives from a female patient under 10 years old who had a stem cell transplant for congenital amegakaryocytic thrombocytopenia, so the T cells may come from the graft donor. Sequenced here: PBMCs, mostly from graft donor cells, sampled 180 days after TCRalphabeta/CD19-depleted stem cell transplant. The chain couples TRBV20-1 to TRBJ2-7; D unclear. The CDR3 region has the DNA TGCAGTGCTAGTGGGCAGCCCGAGTCCTACGAGCAGTACTTC. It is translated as CSASGQPESYEQYF.